This T cell receptor beta chain was profiled in a study of cytomegalovirus exposure and HLA in healthy donors. Across the study: Some 85 million unique TCRs, all from HLA-typed donors, were included in an early release of the data.

Study results and caveats: In a later analysis, TCR beta V- and J-gene trimming showed a link to a missense DCLRE1C variant. It was reported that the classifier diagnosed cytomegalovirus status with high specificity and sensitivity in both the original and validation cohorts. Relative to equally common others, HLA-associated TCR beta chains showed greater clonal expansion in a later analysis.

The PCR ran on 60 Vbeta and 13 Jbeta primers. Clones were sequenced by immunoSEQ multiplex PCR, and TCRdb holds only the in-frame ones, with some missing. The sample shows around 52,000 clones, about 79% of them seen only once. Concerning this clone: Its matching antigen is unknown.

The CDR3 is 14 residues long. Germline V CDR1 and CDR2: SGHRS, YFSETQ. Trimming removed 4 bases from V and 0 bases from J, with 9 bases in between. Sequencing was performed on PBMCs. The source of this sequence is a man aged 35-49 years in good health and CMV-seronegative. The rearrangement joins TRBV5-1 to TRBJ2-3; no definite D call. CDR3 nucleotide sequence: TGCGCCAGCAGCCCCGCGTCAAGCACAGATACGCAGTATTTT. This sequence encodes CASSPASSTDTQYF.